A selection of T cell receptor beta chains follows, all from one sample in a study of regulatory T cells in long-lasting Graves disease. TCRdb re-called the multiplex PCR reads through MiXCR, storing one row per CDR3 protein. This sample has some 470,000 distinct CDR3 sequences, with 20% to 25% found just once. The sample consisted of peripheral blood mononuclear cells (PBMCs), taken when the disease was refractory, from a patient treated with antithyroid drugs. Receptors were obtained from a female donor with Graves disease. The CDR3 runs from the conserved cysteine through the conserved F or W. The D gene is left open where the match is weak. Expanded clones get a size class; other rows say once, few or many, or leave the size out.

D	V	size	J	CDR3	DNA
NA	TRBV27	NA	TRBJ2-7	CASSFGVFYEQYF	TGTGCCAGCAGTTTTGGGGTATTCTACGAGCAGTACTTC
NA	TRBV9	few	TRBJ1-2	CASSPTGRRDGYGYTF	TGTGCCAGCAGCCCAACGGGGCGGAGGGATGGCTATGGCTACACCTTC
TRBD2	TRBV7-8	NA	TRBJ2-7	CASKRAGDEQYF	TGTGCCAGCAAGAGAGCGGGAGACGAGCAGTACTTC
NA	TRBV24-1	few	TRBJ2-2	CATSLHFGRTGELFF	TGTGCCACCAGCCTACATTTTGGACGAACCGGGGAGCTGTTTTTT
NA	TRBV14	NA	TRBJ1-2	CASSQGFGYGYTF	TGTGCCAGCAGCCAAGGATTCGGCTATGGCTACACCTTC
NA	TRBV12-3/TRBV12-4	many	TRBJ1-1	CASSLWPSEAFF	TGTGCCAGCAGTTTATGGCCGTCTGAAGCTTTCTTT
NA	TRBV11-3	few	TRBJ2-7	CASSLGETYEQYF	TGTGCCAGCAGCTTGGGGGAAACCTACGAGCAGTACTTC
TRBD1	TRBV20-1	NA	TRBJ2-7	CSARGWGQGSYEQYF	TGCAGTGCTAGAGGCTGGGGACAGGGATCCTACGAGCAGTACTTC
NA	TRBV12-5	few	TRBJ2-5	CASGLAVRGETQYF	TGTGCTAGTGGTTTGGCCGTGCGGGGAGAGACCCAGTACTTC
NA	TRBV28	NA	TRBJ2-2	CASSSFNTGELFF	TGTGCCAGCAGCTCCTTTAACACCGGGGAGCTGTTTTTT
NA	TRBV19	NA	TRBJ2-2	CATSQEGSRTGELFF	TGTGCCACCTCTCAGGAGGGGTCGAGGACCGGGGAGCTGTTTTTT
TRBD1	TRBV12-3/TRBV12-4	many	TRBJ1-2	CASKPGQGRVRF	TGTGCCAGCAAGCCGGGACAGGGGAGAGTTCGCTTC
NA	TRBV5-1	many	TRBJ2-2	CASSLEPRGAANTGELFF	TGCGCCAGCAGCTTGGAGCCGCGGGGAGCCGCGAACACCGGGGAGCTGTTTTTT
TRBD2	TRBV20-1	few	TRBJ2-7	CSASGGGLSYEQYF	TGCAGTGCTAGCGGGGGGGGACTATCCTACGAGCAGTACTTC
NA	TRBV18	NA	TRBJ1-1	CASSPRQFPEAFF	TGTGCCAGCTCACCAAGACAGTTCCCTGAAGCTTTCTTT
NA	TRBV2	many	TRBJ1-2	CASSEGRGINGYTF	TGTGCCAGCAGTGAGGGCAGGGGAATAAATGGCTACACCTTC
TRBD2	TRBV2	many	TRBJ2-4	CASSEREGELAKNIQYF	TGTGCCAGCAGTGAAAGGGAGGGAGAACTAGCCAAAAACATTCAGTACTTC